The clone carrying this T cell receptor beta chain is a singleton in its sample. The sample is drawn from a study of blood T cell repertoires in COVID-19. Study summary: Sites in the United States, Italy and Spain provided acute and convalescent COVID-19 samples. In each case, the material was cDNA or gDNA derived from T cells, B-cell-depleted T cells, or PBMCs.

Germline-derived CDR1 and CDR2 are MNHEY and SVGAGI. The CDR3 contains 15 residues. Trimming took 8 bases from V and 3 from J, leaving 16 bases between them. Methods used by the authors: Estimation of nucleated cell counts relied on the amplification of reference gene primers. Sequencing used immunoSEQ multiplex PCR; TCRdb keeps in-frame clones, though not all of them. That table is the source of V, J and clone size, and D and trimming were worked out from the DNA. This table has around 300,000 clones, approximately 85% appearing once. Material: peripheral blood. This chain connects TRBV6-5 to TRBJ1-4; the D gene is possibly TRBD1 (6 bases). The receptor was isolated from a human donor in a cohort sampled during active COVID-19. CDR3 DNA: TGTGCCAGCCAACCCGCAGGGGAGCCTAATGAAAAACTGTTTTTT. Residues: CASQPAGEPNEKLFF.